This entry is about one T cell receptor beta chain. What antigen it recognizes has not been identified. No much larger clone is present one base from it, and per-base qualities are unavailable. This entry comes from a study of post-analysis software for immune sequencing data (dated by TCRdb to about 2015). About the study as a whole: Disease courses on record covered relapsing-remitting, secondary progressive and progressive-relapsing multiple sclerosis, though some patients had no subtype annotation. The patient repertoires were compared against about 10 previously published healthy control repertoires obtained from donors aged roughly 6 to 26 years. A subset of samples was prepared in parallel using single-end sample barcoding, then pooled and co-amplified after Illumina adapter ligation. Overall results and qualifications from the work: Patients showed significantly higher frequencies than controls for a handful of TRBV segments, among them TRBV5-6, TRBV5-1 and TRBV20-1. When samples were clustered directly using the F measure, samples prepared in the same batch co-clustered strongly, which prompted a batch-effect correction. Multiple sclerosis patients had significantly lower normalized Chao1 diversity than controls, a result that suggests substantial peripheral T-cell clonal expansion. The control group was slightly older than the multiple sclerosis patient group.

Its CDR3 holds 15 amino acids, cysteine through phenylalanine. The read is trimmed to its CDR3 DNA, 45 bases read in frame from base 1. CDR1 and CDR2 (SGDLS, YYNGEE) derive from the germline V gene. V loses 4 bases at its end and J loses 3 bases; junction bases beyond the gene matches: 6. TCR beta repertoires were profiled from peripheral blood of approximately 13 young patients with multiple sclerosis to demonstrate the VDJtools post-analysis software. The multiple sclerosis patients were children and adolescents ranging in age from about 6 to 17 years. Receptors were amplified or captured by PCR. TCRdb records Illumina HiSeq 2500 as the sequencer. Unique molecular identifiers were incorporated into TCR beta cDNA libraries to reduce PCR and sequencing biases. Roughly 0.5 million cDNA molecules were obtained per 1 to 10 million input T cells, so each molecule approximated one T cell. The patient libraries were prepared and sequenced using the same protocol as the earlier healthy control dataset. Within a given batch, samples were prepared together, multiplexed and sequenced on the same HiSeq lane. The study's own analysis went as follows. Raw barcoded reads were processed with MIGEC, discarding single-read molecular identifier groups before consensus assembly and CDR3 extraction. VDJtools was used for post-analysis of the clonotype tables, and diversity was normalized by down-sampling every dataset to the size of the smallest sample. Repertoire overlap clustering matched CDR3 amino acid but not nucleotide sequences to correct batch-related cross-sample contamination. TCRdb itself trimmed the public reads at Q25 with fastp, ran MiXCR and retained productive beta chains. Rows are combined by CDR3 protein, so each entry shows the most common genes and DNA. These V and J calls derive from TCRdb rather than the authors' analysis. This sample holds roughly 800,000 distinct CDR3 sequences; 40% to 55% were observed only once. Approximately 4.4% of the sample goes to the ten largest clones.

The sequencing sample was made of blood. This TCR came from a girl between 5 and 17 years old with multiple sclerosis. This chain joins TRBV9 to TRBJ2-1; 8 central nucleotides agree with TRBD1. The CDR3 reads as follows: CASSPRQGHYNEQFF. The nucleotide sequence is TGTGCCAGCAGCCCACGACAGGGGCACTACAATGAGCAGTTCTTC.